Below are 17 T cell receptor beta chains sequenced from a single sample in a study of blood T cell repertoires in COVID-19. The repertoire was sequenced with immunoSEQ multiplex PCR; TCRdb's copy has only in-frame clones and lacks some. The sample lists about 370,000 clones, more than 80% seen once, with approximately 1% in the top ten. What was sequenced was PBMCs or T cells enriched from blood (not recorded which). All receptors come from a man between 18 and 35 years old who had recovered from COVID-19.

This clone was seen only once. In DNA, the CDR3 is TGTGTCAGAAGCTTAGGAGTGTTGGGCCTTACTAACTATGGCTACACCTTC. It translates to CVRSLGVLGLTNYGYTF. The rearrangement links TRBV7-5 to TRBJ1-2; whether TRBD1, the table's D call, matches the DNA was not checked. TRBV7-5 is a pseudogene. The CDR3 runs 17 residues.

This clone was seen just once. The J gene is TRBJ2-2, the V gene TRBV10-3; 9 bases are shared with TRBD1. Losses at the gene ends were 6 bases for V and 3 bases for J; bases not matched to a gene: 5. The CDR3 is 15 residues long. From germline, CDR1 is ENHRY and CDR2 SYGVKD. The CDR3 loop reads CAISPDRGDTGELFF. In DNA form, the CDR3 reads TGTGCCATCAGCCCGGACAGGGGTGACACCGGGGAGCTGTTTTTT.

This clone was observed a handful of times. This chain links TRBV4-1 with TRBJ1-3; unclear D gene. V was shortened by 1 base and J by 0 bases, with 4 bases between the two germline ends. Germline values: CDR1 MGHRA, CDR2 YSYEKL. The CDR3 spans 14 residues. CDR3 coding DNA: TGCGCCAGCAGCCAAGCCCTCTCTGGAAACACCATATATTTT. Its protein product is CASSQALSGNTIYF.

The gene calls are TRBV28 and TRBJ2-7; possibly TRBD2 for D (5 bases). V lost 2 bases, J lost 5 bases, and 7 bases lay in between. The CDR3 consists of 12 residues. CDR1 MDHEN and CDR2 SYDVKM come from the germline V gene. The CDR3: CASSLDGDEQYF. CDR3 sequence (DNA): TGTGCCAGCAGTTTAGACGGGGACGAGCAGTACTTC. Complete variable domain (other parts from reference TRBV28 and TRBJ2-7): DVKVTQSSRYLVKRTGEKVFLECVQDMDHENMFWYRQDPGLGLRLIYFSYDVKMKEKGDIPEGYSVSREKKERFSLILESASTNQTSMYLCASSLDGDEQYFGPGTRLTVT.

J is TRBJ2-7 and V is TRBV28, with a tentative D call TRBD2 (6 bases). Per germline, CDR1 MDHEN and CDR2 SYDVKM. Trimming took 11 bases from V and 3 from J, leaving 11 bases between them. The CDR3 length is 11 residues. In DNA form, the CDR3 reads TGTGCCGTGGCGGGGAACTACGAGCAGTACTTC. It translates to CAVAGNYEQYF.

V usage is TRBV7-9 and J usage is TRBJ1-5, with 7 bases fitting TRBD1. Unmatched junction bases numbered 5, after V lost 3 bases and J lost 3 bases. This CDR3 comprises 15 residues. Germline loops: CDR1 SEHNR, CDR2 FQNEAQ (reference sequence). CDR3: CASSFLGGNNQPQHF. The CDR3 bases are TGTGCCAGCAGCTTTCTAGGGGGCAACAATCAGCCCCAGCATTTT.

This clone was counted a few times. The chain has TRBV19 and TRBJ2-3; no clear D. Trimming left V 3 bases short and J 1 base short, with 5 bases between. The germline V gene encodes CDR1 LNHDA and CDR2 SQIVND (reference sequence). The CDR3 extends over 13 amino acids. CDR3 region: CASSMTGTDTQYF. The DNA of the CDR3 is TGTGCCAGTAGTATGACTGGCACAGATACGCAGTATTTT.

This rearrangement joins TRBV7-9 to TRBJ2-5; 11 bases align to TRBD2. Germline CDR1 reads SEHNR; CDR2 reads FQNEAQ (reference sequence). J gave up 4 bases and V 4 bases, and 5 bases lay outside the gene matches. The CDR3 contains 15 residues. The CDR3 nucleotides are TGTGCCAGCAGCTCGACTAGCGGGACCGGAGAGACCCAGTACTTC. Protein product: CASSSTSGTGETQYF.

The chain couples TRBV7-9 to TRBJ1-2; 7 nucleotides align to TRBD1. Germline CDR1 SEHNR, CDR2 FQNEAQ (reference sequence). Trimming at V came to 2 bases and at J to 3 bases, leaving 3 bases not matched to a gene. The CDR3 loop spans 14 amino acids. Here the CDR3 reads CASSLKGADYGYTF. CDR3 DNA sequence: TGTGCCAGCAGCTTAAAGGGGGCAGACTATGGCTACACCTTC.

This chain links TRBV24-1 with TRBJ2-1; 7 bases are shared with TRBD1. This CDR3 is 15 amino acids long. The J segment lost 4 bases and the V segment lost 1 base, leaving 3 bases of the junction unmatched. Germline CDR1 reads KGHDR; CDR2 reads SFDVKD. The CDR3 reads CATSDFGTDYNEQFF. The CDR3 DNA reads TGTGCCACCAGTGATTTTGGGACAGATTACAATGAGCAGTTCTTC.

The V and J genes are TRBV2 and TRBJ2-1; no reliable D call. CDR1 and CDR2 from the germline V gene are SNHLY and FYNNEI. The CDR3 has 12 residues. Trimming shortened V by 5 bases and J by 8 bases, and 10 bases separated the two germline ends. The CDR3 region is CASSQAIDEQFF. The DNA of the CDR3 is TGTGCCAGCAGTCAGGCCATTGATGAGCAGTTCTTC.

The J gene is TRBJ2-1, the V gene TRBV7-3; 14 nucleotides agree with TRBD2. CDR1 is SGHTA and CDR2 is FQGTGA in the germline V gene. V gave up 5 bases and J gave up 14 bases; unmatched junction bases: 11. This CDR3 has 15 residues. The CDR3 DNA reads TGTGCCAGCAGCGGGGACGGACTAGCGGGAGGTATAAAGTTCTTC. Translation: CASSGDGLAGGIKFF.

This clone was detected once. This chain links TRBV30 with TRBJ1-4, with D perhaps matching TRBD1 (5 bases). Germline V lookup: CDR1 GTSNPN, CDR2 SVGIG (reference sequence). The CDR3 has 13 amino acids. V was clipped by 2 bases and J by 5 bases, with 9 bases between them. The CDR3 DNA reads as TGTGCCTGGAGTTTGGGGCCAAATGAAAAACTGTTTTTT. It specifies CAWSLGPNEKLFF.

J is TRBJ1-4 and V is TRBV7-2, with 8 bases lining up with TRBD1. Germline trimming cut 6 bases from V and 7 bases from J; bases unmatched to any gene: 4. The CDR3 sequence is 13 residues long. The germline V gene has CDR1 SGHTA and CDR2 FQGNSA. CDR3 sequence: CASSDRGGEKLFF. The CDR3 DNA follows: TGTGCCAGCAGTGACAGGGGTGGTGAAAAACTGTTTTTT.

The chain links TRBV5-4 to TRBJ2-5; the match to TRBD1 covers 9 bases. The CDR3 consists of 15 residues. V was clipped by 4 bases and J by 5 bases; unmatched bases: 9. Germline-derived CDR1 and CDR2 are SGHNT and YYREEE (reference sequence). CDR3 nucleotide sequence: TGTGCCAGCAGCCCTACGGGACAGGGAGAGGAGACCCAGTACTTC. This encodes CASSPTGQGEETQYF.

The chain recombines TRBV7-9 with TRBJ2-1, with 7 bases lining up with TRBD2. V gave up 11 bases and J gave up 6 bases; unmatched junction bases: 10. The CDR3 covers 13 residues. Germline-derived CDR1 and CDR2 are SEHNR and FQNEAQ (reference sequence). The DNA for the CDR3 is TGTGCCGCCAGGGCGGGAGTCTCCAATGAGCAGTTCTTC. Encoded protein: CAARAGVSNEQFF.

The CDR3 region has the DNA TGTGCCAGCAGTTACGGTGGCAGAAAAGCTTTCTTT. Translated, it gives CASSYGGRKAFF. The chain employs TRBV6-2 or TRBV6-3 and TRBJ1-1, with unresolved D. This CDR3 contains 12 residues. CDR1 and CDR2 from the germline V gene are MNHEY and SVGEGT. The V and J ends lost 2 bases and 9 bases respectively, with 10 bases between them.